The 5 T cell receptor beta chains below were found in one sample sequenced in a study of blood T cells in healthy people across ages. Next came a second PCR, run for about 6 to 12 cycles, which used a sample-barcoded 5' primer along with a J-beta primer mix. TCRdb itself ran the 5' RACE reads through MiXCR, one entry per CDR3 protein. The data hold about 1.5 million distinct CDR3 sequences, with approximately 39% observed a single time. What was sequenced was blood. The receptors originated from a young woman in good health.

The chain employs TRBV20-1 and TRBJ1-1, with 8 bases lining up with TRBD1. CDR1 and CDR2 from the germline V gene are DFQATT and SNEGSKA (reference sequence). This CDR3 has 12 amino acids. V shed 0 bases and J 8 bases; nucleotides not matched to a gene: 2. As DNA, the CDR3 is TGCAGTGCTAGAGACAGGGGGCAAGAAGCTTTCTTT. Protein: CSARDRGQEAFF.

On this clonotype: A much more abundant neighbour one base away suggests this may be a read error. The chain is built from TRBV6-2 or TRBV6-3 and TRBJ2-5, with 7 positions matching TRBD1. This CDR3 contains 16 residues. Germline CDR1 is MNHEY and CDR2 is SVGEGT. The chain's CDR3 is CASSSPLTGPQATQYF. The CDR3 region has the DNA TGTGCCAGCAGTTCGCCTTTGACAGGGCCCCAAGCGACCCAGTACTTC.

This clonotype has a handful of counts. The V and J genes are TRBV29-1 and TRBJ2-7, with 7 bases that match TRBD1. The CDR3 has 14 amino acids. The trim removed 6 bases at V and 0 bases at J, leaving 8 bases unmatched. The V gene's germline CDR1 is SQVTM and CDR2 ANQGSEA. CDR3 coding DNA: TGCAGCGTCGCCCGGGACAGCAGCTCCTACGAGCAGTACTTC. It encodes CSVARDSSSYEQYF.

This clonotype has just a few counts. The chain couples TRBV27 to TRBJ2-5; D gene ambiguous. The V gene's germline CDR1 is MNHEY and CDR2 SMNVEV (reference sequence). The germline V and J ends were trimmed by 2 bases and 5 bases, with 18 bases remaining between them. CDR3 length equals 16 residues. The CDR3 coding sequence is TGTGCCAGCAGTTTAAGGCTTTCTAGTCAGCGCGAGACCCAGTACTTC. This gives the protein CASSLRLSSQRETQYF.

This clonotype was seen more than once but under ten times. The V and J genes are TRBV13 and TRBJ2-5; D possibly uses TRBD1 or TRBD2 (5 bases each). From germline, CDR1 is PRHDT and CDR2 FYEKMQ (reference sequence). Trimming removed 0 bases from V and 5 bases from J, with 16 bases in between. There are 16 residues in the CDR3. Here the CDR3 reads CASSLGRTGRGETQYF. DNA for the CDR3: TGTGCCAGCAGCTTAGGCCGTACAGGAAGAGGGGAGACCCAGTACTTC. The complete variable domain, with remaining parts taken from reference TRBV13 and TRBJ2-5, reads AAGVIQSPRHLIKEKRETATLKCYPIPRHDTVYWYQQGPGQDPQFLISFYEKMQSDKGSIPDRFSAQQFSDYHSELNMSSLELGDSALYFCASSLGRTGRGETQYFGPGTRLLVL.